The 25 T cell receptor beta chains below come from one sample, sequenced in a study of blood T cell repertoires in COVID-19. Libraries were prepared by immunoSEQ multiplex PCR; TCRdb keeps only in-frame clonotypes and omits some of them. The table has 170,000 or so clones, 70% to 90% seen once; the top ten hold roughly 7%. The sequencing input was peripheral blood. All receptors come from a man aged 50-60 years with active or convalescent COVID-19.

The chain joins TRBV19 to TRBJ2-1, with D maybe TRBD2 (5 bases). This CDR3 region has 14 residues. CDR1 is LNHDA and CDR2 is SQIVND in the germline V gene (reference sequence). The germline V and J ends were trimmed by 6 bases and 8 bases, with 17 bases remaining between them. The CDR3 loop is CASSFLARGYEQFF. For the CDR3, the DNA is TGTGCCAGTAGCTTCCTAGCCCGTGGGTATGAGCAGTTCTTC.

This clone was recorded only once. This chain connects TRBV24-1 to TRBJ1-1; D is uncertain. Germline V gene lookup returns CDR1 KGHDR and CDR2 SFDVKD. CDR3 length: 13 amino acids. Trimming took 1 base from V and 2 from J, leaving 4 bases between them. The CDR3 sequence is CATSDLLNTEAFF. In DNA form, the CDR3 reads TGTGCCACCAGTGATTTATTAAACACTGAAGCTTTCTTT.

The chain joins TRBV7-9 to TRBJ2-2; 7 nucleotides line up with TRBD2. CDR1 and CDR2 from the germline V gene are SEHNR and FQNEAQ (reference sequence). With V trimmed by 3 bases and J by 1 base, 2 bases remained unmatched. The CDR3 runs to 15 residues. The CDR3 bases are TGTGCCAGCAGCTTCGGGGGGATGAACACCGGGGAGCTGTTTTTT. Translated: CASSFGGMNTGELFF.

The chain uses TRBV9 and TRBJ2-5, with TRBD1 identical over 10 bases. The CDR3 consists of 14 residues. V shed 3 bases and J 4 bases; nucleotides not matched to a gene: 3. The germline CDR1 and CDR2 sequences are SGDLS and YYNGEE. The CDR3 loop reads CASSGQGAGETQYF. DNA for the CDR3: TGTGCCAGCAGCGGACAGGGGGCTGGAGAGACCCAGTACTTC.

The chain links TRBV5-4 to TRBJ2-2; 10 bases match TRBD2. CDR1 is SGHNT and CDR2 is YYREEE in the germline V gene (reference sequence). This CDR3 region has 16 residues. Trimming at V came to 0 bases and at J to 8 bases, leaving 7 bases not matched to a gene. CDR3 residues: CASSLAASGRSGELFF. The DNA for the CDR3 is TGTGCCAGCAGCTTGGCGGCTAGCGGGAGATCAGGGGAGCTGTTTTTT.

The rearrangement uses TRBV14 and TRBJ2-7, with D maybe TRBD1 (5 bases). Per germline, CDR1 SGHDN and CDR2 FVKESK. Between the trimmed V and J ends, which lost 0 bases and 3 bases, there was a span of 12 bases. This CDR3 spans 15 amino acids. CDR3 amino acids: CASSQDWQGNYEQYF. Here the CDR3 DNA reads TGTGCCAGCAGCCAAGATTGGCAGGGAAACTACGAGCAGTACTTC. Full variable domain (remainder filled in from reference TRBV14 and TRBJ2-7): EAGVTQFPSHSVIEKGQTVTLRCDPISGHDNLYWYRRVMGKEIKFLLHFVKESKQDESGMPNNRFLAERTGGTYSTLKVQPAELEDSGVYFCASSQDWQGNYEQYFGPGTRLTVT.

V and J are TRBV7-2 and TRBJ2-7; D not resolved. CDR1 and CDR2 from the germline V gene are SGHTA and FQGNSA. This CDR3 is built from 14 residues. The V end was cut by 0 bases, the J end by 6 bases, with 12 bases between. The CDR3 reads CASSLAVGSGEQYF. The DNA for the CDR3 is TGTGCCAGCAGCTTAGCCGTCGGGTCCGGCGAGCAGTACTTC. The full variable domain, completed using reference TRBV7-2 and TRBJ2-7, is GAGVSQSPSNKVTEKGKDVELRCDPISGHTALYWYRQSLGQGLEFLIYFQGNSAPDKSGLPSDRFSAERTGGSVSTLTIQRTQQEDSAVYLCASSLAVGSGEQYFGPGTRLTVT.

J is TRBJ1-4 and V is TRBV6-2 or TRBV6-3; D is unresolved. The CDR3 covers 15 residues. Trimming cost V 5 bases and J 0 bases, with 10 bases left between them. Germline values: CDR1 MNHEY, CDR2 SVGEGT. The CDR3 region has the DNA TGTGCCAGCAGTCGCCCTCGGGCAACTAATGAAAAACTGTTTTTT. It yields the protein CASSRPRATNEKLFF.

This chain links TRBV7-2 with TRBJ2-3; 8 bases map to TRBD2. Germline CDR1 is SGHTA and CDR2 is FQGNSA. The CDR3 runs to 17 residues. The ends lost 5 bases at V and 1 base at J; junction bases unmatched: 11. CDR3 DNA sequence: TGTGCCAGCAGCCCTATCCCAGCGGGAGTAGGCACAGATACGCAGTATTTT. Amino acids: CASSPIPAGVGTDTQYF.

This chain uses TRBV6-4 with TRBJ2-2; a possible D gene is TRBD2 (6 bases). Germline CDR1 MRHNA, CDR2 SNTAGT. With 6 bases removed from V and 7 bases from J, the gap between germline ends came to 12 bases. The CDR3 has 13 amino acids. CDR3 bases: TGTGCCAGCAGCAGGGAGGTTAACGGGGAGCTGTTTTTT. Its protein product is CASSREVNGELFF.

The chain has TRBV27 and TRBJ2-1; D gene uncertain. The CDR3 runs to 17 residues. V gave up 7 bases and J gave up 5 bases, with 24 bases separating them. Per the germline V gene, CDR1 is MNHEY and CDR2 is SMNVEV (reference sequence). The CDR3 nucleotides are TGTGCCAGCACTCGAGTCCCTAAAAACCCAAGCGACAATGAGCAGTTCTTC. Its translation is CASTRVPKNPSDNEQFF.

This chain joins TRBV12-3 or TRBV12-4 and TRBJ2-3; weak D call: TRBD2 (6 bases). The CDR3 runs 11 residues. The V end was cut by 1 base, the J end by 15 bases, with 11 bases between. The CDR3 region is CASSLGGVQYF. The CDR3, as DNA: TGTGCCAGCAGTTTAGGGGGGGTCCAATATTTT.

The V and J genes are TRBV11-3 and TRBJ2-1; TRBD2 matches 8 bases. CDR1 and CDR2 from the germline V gene are SGHNT and YENEEA. The junction had 13 bases not matched to a gene; V was cut back by 5 bases and J by 1 base. The CDR3 has 18 amino acids. The CDR3, as DNA: TGTGCCAGCAGCCTTACTGCGGGGGGACCGACTTCCTACAATGAGCAGTTCTTC. Translation gives CASSLTAGGPTSYNEQFF.

The genes are TRBV19 and TRBJ1-2; 9 nucleotides line up with TRBD1. Germline V gene sequence: CDR1 LNHDA, CDR2 SQIVND (reference sequence). The CDR3 runs 15 residues. V lost 3 bases, J lost 5 bases, and 7 bases stayed unmatched. CDR3 in DNA: TGTGCCAGTAGTATCCGGACAGGGGTAGGGTATGGCTACACCTTC. It encodes CASSIRTGVGYGYTF.

This clone was seen once. The rearrangement joins TRBV9 to TRBJ2-2, with 14 positions matching TRBD2. CDR3 size: 18 residues. Germline lookup yields CDR1 SGDLS and CDR2 YYNGEE. Unmatched junction bases numbered 9, after V lost 4 bases and J lost 4 bases. The CDR3 region is CASSSGTSGSLGTGELFF. DNA of the CDR3: TGTGCCAGCAGCTCTGGGACTAGCGGGAGTTTGGGCACCGGGGAGCTGTTTTTT.

The chain carries TRBV27 and TRBJ2-7; D not certain. The CDR3 has 13 amino acids. Trimming shortened V by 2 bases and J by 5 bases, and 10 bases separated the two germline ends. Germline V gene sequence: CDR1 MNHEY, CDR2 SMNVEV (reference sequence). The CDR3 here is CASSLNGEDEQYF. The CDR3, as DNA: TGTGCCAGCAGTTTAAACGGCGAGGACGAGCAGTACTTC.

This clone was seen more than once but under ten times. The chain combines TRBV9 with TRBJ2-5; the match to TRBD2 covers 7 bases. Germline CDR1 and CDR2: SGDLS and YYNGEE. This CDR3 region has 14 residues. J was trimmed by 4 bases and V by 4 bases; bases with no gene match: 7. The CDR3 sequence: CASSPRERGETQYF. CDR3 nucleotide sequence: TGTGCCAGCAGCCCCCGTGAGCGGGGAGAGACCCAGTACTTC.

V usage is TRBV6-1 and J usage is TRBJ2-5; D possibly corresponds to TRBD2 (5 bases). The CDR3 sequence is 16 residues long. V lost 4 bases and J lost 4, with 19 bases in between. In germline, CDR1 is MNHNS, CDR2 SASEGT. The CDR3 reads CASSASVRFRGETQYF. The DNA for the CDR3 is TGTGCCAGCAGTGCCTCGGTTAGGTTTCGGGGAGAGACCCAGTACTTC.

The chain carries TRBV15 and TRBJ2-2; maybe TRBD2 (7 bases). CDR1 and CDR2 from the germline V gene are LNHNV and YYDKDF (reference sequence). V dropped 0 bases and J dropped 2 bases, with 16 bases sitting between them. The CDR3 length is 18 residues. The CDR3 DNA sequence: TGTGCCACCAGCAGAGAAAAGGGCGGGGGCGTTAACACCGGGGAGCTGTTTTTT. Translation gives CATSREKGGGVNTGELFF.

The chain joins TRBV9 to TRBJ1-3; D is possibly TRBD1 (5 bases). Per germline, CDR1 SGDLS and CDR2 YYNGEE. The V gene lost 4 bases and the J gene lost 2 bases, with 13 bases spanning the gap. The CDR3 extends over 15 amino acids. The CDR3 loop is CASSLMGLTGNTIYF. CDR3 nucleotides: TGTGCCAGCAGCCTCATGGGACTTACTGGAAACACCATATATTTT.

The rearrangement links TRBV6-6 to TRBJ2-7; a weak D match, TRBD2 (5 bases). This CDR3 is 15 amino acids long. V lost 5 bases to trimming and J lost 1 base, with 15 bases between them. Germline V gene data show CDR1 as MNHNY and CDR2 as SVGAGI (reference sequence). The CDR3 bases are TGTGCCAGCAGTAAAGGGAGTGGAAAATCCTACGAGCAGTACTTC. Its translation: CASSKGSGKSYEQYF.

This rearrangement joins TRBV5-1 to TRBJ2-7; D is unresolved. The CDR3 has 12 amino acids. Germline V gene lookup returns CDR1 SGHRS and CDR2 YFSETQ. Between the trimmed V and J ends, which lost 0 bases and 3 bases, there was a span of 4 bases. The DNA of the CDR3 is TGCGCCAGCAGCTTGGACGGCTACGAGCAGTACTTC. Translated, it gives CASSLDGYEQYF.

The chain links TRBV12-5 to TRBJ1-6, with no clear D. Germline CDR1 LGHNT, CDR2 FRNRAP. The CDR3 runs 12 residues. Trimming pared 5 bases from V and 8 bases from J, leaving 7 bases between. The CDR3 DNA reads as TGTGCTAGTGGTAACGGAGATTCACCCCTCCACTTT. It specifies CASGNGDSPLHF.

The chain links TRBV7-2 to TRBJ2-7; TRBD1 matches 9 bases. After removal of 5 bases from V and 7 bases from J, the junction contained 12 bases not matched to a gene. Germline values: CDR1 SGHTA, CDR2 FQGNSA. This CDR3 has 15 residues. The CDR3 protein is CASSIQQGAMLEQYF. DNA for the CDR3: TGTGCCAGCAGCATCCAACAGGGGGCGATGTTAGAGCAGTACTTC.

This sequence joins TRBV5-1 and TRBJ2-3; no definite D call. This CDR3 region has 14 residues. The germline V gene has CDR1 SGHRS and CDR2 YFSETQ. V lost 0 bases and J 3 bases, leaving 8 bases between the germline ends. In nucleotides, the CDR3 is TGCGCCAGCAGCTTGGCCGACTCGACAGATACGCAGTATTTT. Its protein is CASSLADSTDTQYF.